This T cell receptor beta chain was sequenced for a study of brain metastases from non-small cell lung cancer. Whole-study results and caveats: T-cell clones appeared expanded in approximately 58% of brain metastases relative to matched primary tumors.

The repertoire was sequenced with immunoSEQ multiplex PCR; TCRdb's copy has only in-frame clones and lacks some. The repertoire consists of 7,500 to 10,000 clones, with around four fifths occurring once and the leading ten covering roughly 4%. The CDR3 sequence is 14 residues long. CDR1 and CDR2 (germline): MNHEY, SVGAGI. The V end lost 6 bases, the J end lost 11 bases, and 22 bases lay between the germline ends. As concerns this clone: Its cognate antigen is unknown.

The gene calls are TRBV6-5 and TRBJ1-2; D gene ambiguous. This TCR was recovered from a donor aged 40 or over with non-small cell lung cancer. The sequencing sample was made of primary lung tumor tissue. CDR3 in DNA: TGTGCCAGCAGGGCTCCGGGGAGTAAAACTTTATACACCTTC. Translating it yields CASRAPGSKTLYTF.